Below, 20 T cell receptor beta chains from the same sample are listed, as sequenced in a study of T-cell memory formation after mild COVID-19. TCRdb redid the calling of the 5' RACE reads with MiXCR, one entry per CDR3 protein. The data contain about 350,000 distinct CDR3 sequences, over 13% of them singletons. Sequencing was done on a sample of PBMCs or a T cell subset sorted from them (not recorded which). The receptors stem from a man aged 18 to 29 who had mild COVID-19 (a few samples of this study predate the infection). Cell type and time point are not known.

Regarding this clonotype: A single base separates this from a much larger clone, so it may be a read error. This chain joins TRBV7-2 and TRBJ2-3; the D is unclear. This CDR3 contains 13 residues. Trimming stripped 5 bases from V and 4 bases from J, with 10 bases between. The germline CDR1 and CDR2 sequences are SGHTA and FQGNSA. Here the CDR3 reads CASSPRFPDTQYF. The DNA of the CDR3 is TGTGCCAGCAGCCCCCGCTTCCCAGATACGCAGTATTTT.

The chain links TRBV4-3 to TRBJ1-2, with a tentative D call TRBD1 (5 bases). The V end lost 4 bases, the J end lost 4 bases, and 16 bases lay between the germline ends. Germline V gene lookup returns CDR1 LGHNA and CDR2 YSLEER. This CDR3 contains 15 residues. This CDR3 is CASSLRGQGGYGYTF. The DNA for the CDR3 is TGCGCCAGCAGCCTAAGAGGGCAGGGTGGCTATGGCTACACCTTC.

The V call is TRBV6-2 or TRBV6-3, the J call TRBJ1-2, with 7 bases matching TRBD1. V shed 5 bases, J shed 0 bases, and the junction held 15 bases outside the gene matches. CDR1 is MNHEY, CDR2 SVGEGT, per germline. The CDR3 has 18 amino acids. CDR3 nucleotide sequence: TGTGCCAGCAGTGAGCACGAAGGGGGCGTGAGGACTAACTATGGCTACACCTTC. Translation: CASSEHEGGVRTNYGYTF.

This clonotype occurred a few times. This sequence joins TRBV9 and TRBJ1-6; D perhaps matches TRBD1 (6 bases). V was clipped by 4 bases and J by 5 bases, with 10 bases between them. The V gene's germline CDR1 is SGDLS and CDR2 YYNGEE. The CDR3 contains 14 residues. The CDR3: CASSPQGNNSPLHF. Here the CDR3 DNA reads TGTGCCAGCAGCCCTCAGGGGAATAATTCACCCCTCCACTTT.

This clonotype has more than one count but fewer than ten. The rearrangement joins TRBV4-1 to TRBJ2-4; TRBD2 agrees at 15 bases. The CDR3 spans 18 residues. The J segment lost 3 bases and the V segment lost 4 bases, leaving 7 bases of the junction unmatched. From germline, CDR1 is MGHRA and CDR2 YSYEKL. CDR3 in amino acids: CASSPGLAGGRSKNIQYF. The CDR3 DNA reads as TGCGCCAGCAGCCCTGGACTAGCGGGGGGGAGGAGCAAAAACATTCAGTACTTC.

This clonotype was detected only a few times. This chain links TRBV7-3 with TRBJ1-2; TRBD1 agrees at 8 bases. Germline V gene sequence: CDR1 SGHTA, CDR2 FQGTGA. There are 13 residues in the CDR3. V lost 6 bases to trimming and J lost 6 bases; unmatched junction nucleotides: 6. CDR3: CASSFDRGHGYTF. The CDR3 nucleotides are TGTGCCAGCAGTTTTGACAGGGGCCATGGCTACACCTTC.

This sequence joins TRBV2 and TRBJ2-5; either TRBD1 or TRBD2 may supply D (6 bases each). Trimming removed 6 bases at V and 5 bases at J, with 22 bases between. The CDR3 covers 16 residues. Germline values: CDR1 SNHLY, CDR2 FYNNEI. The CDR3 DNA reads as TGTGCCAGCAGGGACCCCGCCCGGGGGCGCCGGGAGACCCAGTACTTC. Protein product: CASRDPARGRRETQYF.

This chain uses TRBV12-3 or TRBV12-4 with TRBJ2-7, with no clear D. V was trimmed by 1 base and J by 2 bases, leaving 9 bases between them. This CDR3 spans 14 amino acids. The CDR3 is CASSLGGATYEQYV. CDR3 nucleotide sequence: TGTGCCAGCAGTTTAGGGGGTGCAACCTACGAGCAGTACGTC.

The table lists this clonotype with a count of one. This chain links TRBV5-3 with TRBJ1-6, with a tentative D call TRBD1 (6 bases). TRBV5-3 is flagged as an ORF with uncertain function. Trimming removed 4 bases at V and 9 bases at J, with 14 bases between. The CDR3 sequence is 14 residues long. CDR3 sequence (DNA): TGTGCCAGAAGCCGAAACATCAGGGGTTCACCCCTCCACTTT. The encoded protein is CARSRNIRGSPLHF.

This clonotype was counted only a few times. This chain connects TRBV9 to TRBJ2-5, with D perhaps given as TRBD1 or TRBD2 (7 bases each). Germline-derived CDR1 and CDR2 are SGDLS and YYNGEE. The CDR3 covers 16 residues. Deletions cut 4 bases from V and 2 bases from J, with 18 bases between. As DNA, the CDR3 is TGTGCCAGCAGCCTTGGGGGGGGACAGCCACAAGAGACCCAGTACTTC. Encoded protein: CASSLGGGQPQETQYF.

The chain employs TRBV24-1 and TRBJ2-7; weak D call: TRBD1 (5 bases). Germline V gives CDR1 KGHDR, CDR2 SFDVKD. This CDR3 has 14 amino acids. V was pared by 3 bases and J by 2 bases, with 10 bases between. The CDR3 sequence is CATSDVPGTYEQYV. DNA for the CDR3: TGTGCCACCAGTGATGTGCCAGGGACCTACGAGCAGTACGTC.

This clonotype was detected only a few times. The chain recombines TRBV3-1 with TRBJ1-4; D not certain. The germline V and J ends were trimmed by 7 bases and 11 bases, with 14 bases remaining between them. CDR1 and CDR2 (germline): LGHDT, YNNKEL (reference sequence). The CDR3 extends over 12 amino acids. This CDR3 reads CASTDGDFKLFF. Written as DNA, the CDR3 is TGTGCCAGCACCGACGGGGATTTTAAACTGTTTTTT.

This clonotype was seen more than once but under ten times. The chain joins TRBV20-1 to TRBJ1-4; D is unresolved. The CDR3 has 12 residues. Germline V gene sequence: CDR1 DFQATT, CDR2 SNEGSKA (reference sequence). With 6 bases removed from V and 8 bases from J, the gap between germline ends came to 13 bases. CDR3 nucleotides: TGCAGTGCCAGAAATCTCCTCGAAAAACTGTTTTTT. Amino acids: CSARNLLEKLFF.

This clonotype was seen a handful of times. The V gene is TRBV29-1, the J gene TRBJ2-2, with 7 positions matching TRBD1. CDR1 SQVTM and CDR2 ANQGSEA come from the germline V gene. The CDR3 contains 14 residues. In DNA, the CDR3 is TGCAGTGCAAACAGGGGAGTCGGCACCGGGGAGCTGTTTTTT. This sequence encodes CSANRGVGTGELFF.

This clonotype showed up many times. V gene TRBV7-8 combines with J gene TRBJ1-5; TRBD1 matches at 7 bases. V was pared by 8 bases and J by 2 bases, with 6 bases of the junction left unmatched. Looked up from germline, CDR1 is SGHVS and CDR2 is FQNEAQ. This CDR3 spans 14 amino acids. The CDR3 DNA is TGTGCCAGCGAAATTGGACAGGGCAATCAGCCCCAGCATTTT. Translation gives CASEIGQGNQPQHF.

This clonotype was observed a few times. The rearrangement joins TRBV28 to TRBJ1-6; no reliable D call. The V gene lost 7 bases and the J gene lost 0 bases, with 10 bases spanning the gap. The germline V gene has CDR1 MDHEN and CDR2 SYDVKM. CDR3 size: 15 residues. The CDR3 coding sequence is TGTGCCAGCAATCCCCCTAGCTCCTATAATTCACCCCTCCACTTT. Translated: CASNPPSSYNSPLHF.

The gene calls are TRBV3-1 and TRBJ1-6; D is unclear. The CDR3 loop spans 14 amino acids. V lost 1 base, J lost 5 bases, and 6 bases lay in between. Looked up from germline, CDR1 is LGHDT and CDR2 is YNNKEL (reference sequence). The CDR3 sequence is CASSQVSNNSPLHF. In DNA form, the CDR3 reads TGTGCCAGCAGCCAAGTATCGAATAATTCACCCCTCCACTTT.

The chain joins TRBV5-6 to TRBJ2-1; possible D gene TRBD2, 6 bases. The ends were cut back, 3 bases at V and 14 bases at J, with 15 bases in the middle. Germline CDR1 is SGHDT and CDR2 is YYEEEE. There are 12 residues in the CDR3. The CDR3 loop is CASSSGLSKKFF. In DNA, the CDR3 is TGTGCCAGCAGCTCGGGACTTTCTAAAAAGTTCTTC.

This clonotype was seen more than once but under ten times. The chain recombines TRBV10-3 with TRBJ2-7, with a weak D call TRBD2 (5 bases). CDR3 size: 12 residues. Germline CDR1 reads ENHRY; CDR2 reads SYGVKD. Between the trimmed V and J ends, which lost 6 bases and 0 bases, there was a span of 6 bases. The CDR3 region is CAIRRDSYEQYF. CDR3 nucleotides: TGTGCCATCAGACGGGACTCCTACGAGCAGTACTTC.

Concerning this clonotype: At one end, the junction sequence differs from germline, possibly due to a read error. The chain combines TRBV18 with TRBJ1-1; D ambiguous. The CDR3 runs to 16 residues. Germline V lookup: CDR1 KGHSH, CDR2 LQKENI. CDR3 sequence (DNA): TGTGCCAGCTCACCTCCTCGGCGGATAGTCAACACTGGAGCTTTCTTT. It specifies CASSPPRRIVNTGAFF.